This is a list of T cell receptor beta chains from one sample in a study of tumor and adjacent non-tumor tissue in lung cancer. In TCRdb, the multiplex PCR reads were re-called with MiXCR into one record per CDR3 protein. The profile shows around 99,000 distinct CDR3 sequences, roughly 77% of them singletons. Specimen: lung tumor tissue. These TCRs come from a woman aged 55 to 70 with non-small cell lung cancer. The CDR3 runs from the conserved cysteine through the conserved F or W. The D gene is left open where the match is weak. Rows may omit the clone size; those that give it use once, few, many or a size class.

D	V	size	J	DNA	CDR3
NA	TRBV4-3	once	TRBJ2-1	TGCGCCAACTGCCAAGTTAATGAGGGCTACAATGAGCAGTTCTTC	CANCQVNEGYNEQFF
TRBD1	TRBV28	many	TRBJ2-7	TGTGCCAGCAGGGAGAGGAGCGACAGGGGATTCTACGAGCAGTACTTC	CASRERSDRGFYEQYF
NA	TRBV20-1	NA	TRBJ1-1	TGTAGTGCTAGAACAAGGACTGAAGCTATCTTT	CSARTRTEAIF
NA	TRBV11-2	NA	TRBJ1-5	TGTGACAGCAACTTAGAGTATAATCAGCCCCAGCATTTT	CDSNLEYNQPQHF
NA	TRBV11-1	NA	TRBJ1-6	TGTGCCAGCAGCTACAACGGACAGTCTTATAATTCACCGCTCCACTTT	CASSYNGQSYNSPLHF
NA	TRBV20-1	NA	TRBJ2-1	TGCAGTGTTAGAGTGGGTACCGTTGAGCAGTTCTTC	CSVRVGTVEQFF
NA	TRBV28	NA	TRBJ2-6	TGTACCATCAGTGAGCCCTCTGGGGCCAACGTCCTGACTTTC	CTISEPSGANVLTF
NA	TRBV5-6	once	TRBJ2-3	TGTGCCCGCAGCGTGGTTGGCGGCACAGATACGCAGTATTTT	CARSVVGGTDTQYF
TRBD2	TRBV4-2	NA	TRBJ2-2	TGTGCCAGCAGCAAAGGTGCGGGGGGGAACACCGTGGAGCTGTTTTTT	CASSKGAGGNTVELFF
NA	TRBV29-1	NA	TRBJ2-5	TGCAGCGACTGGCTAGATCGAGAGACCCAGTACTTC	CSDWLDRETQYF
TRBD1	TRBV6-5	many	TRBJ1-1	TGTGCCAGCAGCCGACAGGGGCGGGCTTTCTTT	CASSRQGRAFF
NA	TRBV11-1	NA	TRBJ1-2	TGTGCCAGAAGCTCACAGAGCCCGCTCTATGTTTACACCTTC	CARSSQSPLYVYTF
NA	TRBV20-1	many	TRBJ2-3	TGCAGTGGGTCGAGCACAGATACGCAGTATTTT	CSGSSTDTQYF
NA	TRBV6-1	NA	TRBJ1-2	TGTGCCAGCACTGAGTTAAGGGATTTTGGCTACACCTTC	CASTELRDFGYTF
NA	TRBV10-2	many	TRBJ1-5	TGCGCCAGCAGGGAAATGGACACCCATCAGCCCCAGCATTTT	CASREMDTHQPQHF
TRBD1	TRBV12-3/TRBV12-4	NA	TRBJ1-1	TGTACCAGCAGTTTCCGACAGGGAACAACCTTCTTT	CTSSFRQGTTFF
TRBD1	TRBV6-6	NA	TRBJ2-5	TGTGCCAGCAGTTCTCGGACAGGGGGGATGCAAGATAGCCAGTACTTC	CASSSRTGGMQDSQYF
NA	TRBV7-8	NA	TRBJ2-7	TGTGCCAGCAGCTTATCAGGACTCCCCTACGAGCAGTACTTC	CASSLSGLPYEQYF
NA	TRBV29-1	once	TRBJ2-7	TGCAGCGTTGAACTCCGACGGGGGGCTTCCTACGAGCAATACTTT	CSVELRRGASYEQYF
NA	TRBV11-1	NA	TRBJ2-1	TGTGTCAGCAGCTCCCCCCCCCGTTACAATGAGCAGTTCTTC	CVSSSPPRYNEQFF
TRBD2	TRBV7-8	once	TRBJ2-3	TGTGCCAGCAGCGTAGCGGGGGGGGGCACAGATACGCAGTATTTT	CASSVAGGGTDTQYF
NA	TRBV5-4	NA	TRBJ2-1	TGTGCCAGCAGCGTTGCAATAACATCGGCCTACAATGAGCAGTTCTTC	CASSVAITSAYNEQFF
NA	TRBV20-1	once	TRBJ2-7	TGCAGTGCTAGAATCCCCACTCTTTCAGGCTCTTACGAGCAGTACTTC	CSARIPTLSGSYEQYF
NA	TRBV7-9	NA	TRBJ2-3	TGTGCCAGCAGCTTAGCGGCAGCCTCTATAGATACGCAGTATTTT	CASSLAAASIDTQYF
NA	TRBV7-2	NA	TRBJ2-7	TGTGCCAGCAGCCTTCCATGGGTCTCCTACGAGCAGTACTTC	CASSLPWVSYEQYF
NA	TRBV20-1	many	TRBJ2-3	TGCAGTGCTAGAATGCCTAGCTTAAGAGGGGATACGCAGTATTTT	CSARMPSLRGDTQYF
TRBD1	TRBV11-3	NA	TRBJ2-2	TGTGTCAGCAACCCGACAGGGGGCCGGACCGGGGAGCTGTTTTTT	CVSNPTGGRTGELFF
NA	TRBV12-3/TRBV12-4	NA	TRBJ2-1	TGTGCCAGCAGAGAGGTGGTCGAGTCCTACAATGAGCAATTCTTC	CASREVVESYNEQFF
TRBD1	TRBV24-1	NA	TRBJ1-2	TGTGCCACCAGTGACTCGGAACAGGGGTATGGCTACACCTTC	CATSDSEQGYGYTF
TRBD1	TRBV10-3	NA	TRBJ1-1	TGTGCCATCAGTAGCAGGGGGCGCGGGGGCATGAACACTGAATCTTTCTTT	CAISSRGRGGMNTESFF
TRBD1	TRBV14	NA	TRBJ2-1	TGTGCCAGCAGCCGCACAGGGGGCGACCATAATGTGCAGTTCTTC	CASSRTGGDHNVQFF
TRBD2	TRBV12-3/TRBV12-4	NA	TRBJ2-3	TGTGCCAGCAGCACCGGGACTAGTGGGAGCACAGATACGCAGTATTTT	CASSTGTSGSTDTQYF
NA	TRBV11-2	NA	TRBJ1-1	TGTGCCAGCGACTCTTCGCCCGGGAATGAAGCTTTCTTT	CASDSSPGNEAFF
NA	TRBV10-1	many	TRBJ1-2	TGCGCCAGCAGTGGCGGCATCGATGGCTACACCTTC	CASSGGIDGYTF
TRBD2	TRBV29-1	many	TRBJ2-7	TGCAGCGTTAGACTAGCGGGAGTATCCGAGCAGTACTTC	CSVRLAGVSEQYF
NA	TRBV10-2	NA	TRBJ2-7	TGCGCCAGCAGTTCCTCCTACGAGCAGTACTTC	CASSSSYEQYF
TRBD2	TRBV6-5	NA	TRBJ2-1	TGTGCCAGCAGTTACTCGAGCGGGAGGGTCAATGGGCAGTTCTTC	CASSYSSGRVNGQFF
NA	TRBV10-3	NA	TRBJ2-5	TGTGCCATCAGTAATCAGGGTGGGGTGACCCAATACTTC	CAISNQGGVTQYF
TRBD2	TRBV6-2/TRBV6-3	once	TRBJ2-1	TGTGCCAACAGGCACGCGGGAGCCTCCTACAATGAGCAGTTCTTC	CANRHAGASYNEQFF
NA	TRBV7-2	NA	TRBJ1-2	TGTGCCAGCAGCTCGGGGGGGGGCAGCTTCCGGGGCTACACCTTC	CASSSGGGSFRGYTF
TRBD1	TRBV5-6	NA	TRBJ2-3	TGTGTCAGCAGCGCGGGACAGGTACCAGATACGCACTATTTT	CVSSAGQVPDTHYF
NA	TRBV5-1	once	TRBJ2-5	TGCGCCAACCTTAAAGAGACCCAGTACTTC	CANLKETQYF
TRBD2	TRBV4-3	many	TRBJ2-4	TGCGCCAGCAGCCAAGGTGCAGGGCTAGCGGGAGGCACCCGGTTAGCCAAAAACATTCAGTACTTC	CASSQGAGLAGGTRLAKNIQYF
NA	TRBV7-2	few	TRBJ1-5	TGTGCCAGCAGCCCAAGGGAGGGGACGGGCAATCAGCCCCAGCATTTT	CASSPREGTGNQPQHF
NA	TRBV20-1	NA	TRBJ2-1	TGTACTGCTAGAGGGCAAGGGACTTCGTCCTACAATGAGCAGTTCTTC	CTARGQGTSSYNEQFF
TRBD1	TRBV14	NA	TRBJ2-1	TGTGCCAGCAGTTCGGACAGGTATGGTGAGCAGTTCTTC	CASSSDRYGEQFF